This T cell receptor beta chain emerged from a study of blood T cells in healthy people across ages. The sample holds many counts of this clonotype. Next came a second PCR, run for about 7 to 12 cycles, which used a sample-barcoded 5' primer along with a J-beta primer mix. One entry per CDR3 protein, called by TCRdb with MiXCR from the 5' RACE reads. In the table there are 650,000 to 700,000 distinct CDR3 sequences, 32% of which are singletons. This CDR3 spans 13 amino acids. V dropped 6 bases and J dropped 9 bases, with 18 bases sitting between them. Germline CDR1 is DFQATT and CDR2 is SNEGSKA (reference sequence).

Source material: blood. V and J are TRBV20-1 and TRBJ2-4, with a tentative D call TRBD2 (6 bases). This TCR was recovered from a woman of 80 years or more in good health. The CDR3 region has the DNA TGCAGTGCCCGCGGGGCATCTCTTAGCATTCAGTACTTC. It is translated as CSARGASLSIQYF.